The clone carrying this T cell receptor (beta chain) was recorded many times. The antigen is unknown. The CDR3 covers 15 residues. Trimming at V came to 4 bases and at J to 12 bases, leaving 8 bases not matched to a gene. Germline CDR1 reads SEHNR; CDR2 reads FQNEAQ (reference sequence). Arm-PCR of CDR3 regions with iRepertoire HTBI primers generated TCR beta libraries. One entry per CDR3 protein, called by TCRdb with MiXCR from the multiplex PCR reads. Of about 320,000 distinct CDR3 sequences in the sample, more than 15% were seen once. The sample originates from a study of regulatory T cells in long-lasting Graves disease. As for the study in general: Graves' patients, diagnosed recently, had received antithyroid drugs under 3 months.

Specified time point: newly diagnosed GD, antithyroid drugs for less than 3 months. Following extraction of RNA from PBMCs, that RNA was used to make the TCR library. An endocrinology department located in Xi'an, China, was where the patients came from. Findings and caveats of the study: A limited number of samples was an acknowledged limitation. Sharing of public clonotypes was greater in persistent patients (about 3,000) than in new patients (around 880).

The source is a female donor with Graves disease. The V and J genes are TRBV7-9 and TRBJ2-1, with 14 nucleotides matching TRBD2. Sequenced material: peripheral blood mononuclear cells (PBMCs), taken at new diagnosis, from a patient treated with antithyroid drugs. This CDR3 is CASSSSGLAGVWQFF. As DNA, the CDR3 is TGTGCCAGCAGCTCCTCGGGACTAGCGGGAGTTTGGCAGTTCTTC. The whole variable domain, remainder taken from reference TRBV7-9 and TRBJ2-1, is DTGVSQNPRHKITKRGQNVTFRCDPISEHNRLYWYRQTLGQGPEFLTYFQNEAQLEKSRLLSDRFSAERPKGSFSTLEIQRTEQGDSAMYLCASSSSGLAGVWQFFGPGTRLTVL.